This paragraph covers one T cell receptor beta chain sequence. V lost 3 bases, J lost 3 bases, and 5 bases lay in between. The germline V gene encodes CDR1 DFQATT and CDR2 SNEGSKA (reference sequence). The CDR3 has 11 amino acids. Individuals having autoimmune disease history or systemic immunosuppression were not enrolled. These data are taken from a study of OX40 agonist ivuxolimab in advanced cancers. Method: immunoSEQ multiplex PCR; TCRdb's copy keeps in-frame clones and lacks some. Of 77,000 or so clones in the sample, about nine tenths were seen once. Sequenced material: CD4+ or CD8+ T cells sorted from blood, taken in a trial of the OX40 agonist ivuxolimab. The chain recombines TRBV20-1 with TRBJ1-2; D is unclear. This TCR came from an adult with an advanced solid tumor such as melanoma, head and neck, liver or kidney cancer. CDR3 sequence: CSARVDYGYTF. The CDR3 bases are TGCAGTGCTAGGGTCGACTATGGCTACACCTTC.